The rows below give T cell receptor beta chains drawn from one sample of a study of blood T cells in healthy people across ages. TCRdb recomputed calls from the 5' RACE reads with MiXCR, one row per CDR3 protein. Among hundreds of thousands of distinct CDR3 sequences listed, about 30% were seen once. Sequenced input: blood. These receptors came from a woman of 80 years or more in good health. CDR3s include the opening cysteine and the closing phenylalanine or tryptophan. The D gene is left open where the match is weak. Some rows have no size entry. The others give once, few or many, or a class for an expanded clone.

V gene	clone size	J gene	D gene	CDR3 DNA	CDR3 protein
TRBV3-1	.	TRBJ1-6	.	TGTGCCAGCAGCCAAGGGGGCCGGCCGGCCTATTCACCCCTCCACTTT	CASSQGGRPAYSPLHF
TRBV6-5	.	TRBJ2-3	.	TGTGCCAGCATGAGCGGAAGCACAGATACGCAGTATTTT	CASMSGSTDTQYF
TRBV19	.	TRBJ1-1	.	TGTGTCAGTAGCGTGTTAGCGGAGGGGGCTGAAGCTTTCTTT	CVSSVLAEGAEAFF
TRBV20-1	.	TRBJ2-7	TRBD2	TGCAGTGCCTTGGAGCGGGGCTACGAGCAGTACTTC	CSALERGYEQYF
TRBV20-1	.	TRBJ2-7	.	TGCAGTGCTAGACCGCCCCCGGGGGTCACCTACGGGCAGTACTTC	CSARPPPGVTYGQYF
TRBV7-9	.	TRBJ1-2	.	TGTGCCAGCAGCTTAGCACAGTCTAACTATGGCTACACCTTC	CASSLAQSNYGYTF
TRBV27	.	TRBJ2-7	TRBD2	TGTGCCAGCAGTTCCACGACGGCGGGACTATCCTACGAGCAGTACTTC	CASSSTTAGLSYEQYF
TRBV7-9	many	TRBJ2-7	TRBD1	TGTGCCAGCAGCCCACGGGCGGGACAGGTGCCCTACGAGCAGTACTTC	CASSPRAGQVPYEQYF
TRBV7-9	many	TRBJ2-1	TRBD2	TGTGCCAGCAGCTTACAGCGGGGGGTCTCCTACAATGAGCAGTTCTTC	CASSLQRGVSYNEQFF
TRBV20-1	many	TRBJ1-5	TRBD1	TGCAGTGCTAGAATAGGGGGCGATCAGCCCCAGCATTTT	CSARIGGDQPQHF
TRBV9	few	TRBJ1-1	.	TGTGCCAGCAGCGGAAGGGCGCTGGGCACTGAAGCTTTCTTT	CASSGRALGTEAFF
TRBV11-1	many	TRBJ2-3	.	TGTGCCAGCAGATCCCGGGGACCTAGCACAGATACGCAGTATTTT	CASRSRGPSTDTQYF
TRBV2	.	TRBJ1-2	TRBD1	TGTGCCAGCAGTGAAGCGTCCAGGGGGGGCGGCTACACCTTC	CASSEASRGGGYTF